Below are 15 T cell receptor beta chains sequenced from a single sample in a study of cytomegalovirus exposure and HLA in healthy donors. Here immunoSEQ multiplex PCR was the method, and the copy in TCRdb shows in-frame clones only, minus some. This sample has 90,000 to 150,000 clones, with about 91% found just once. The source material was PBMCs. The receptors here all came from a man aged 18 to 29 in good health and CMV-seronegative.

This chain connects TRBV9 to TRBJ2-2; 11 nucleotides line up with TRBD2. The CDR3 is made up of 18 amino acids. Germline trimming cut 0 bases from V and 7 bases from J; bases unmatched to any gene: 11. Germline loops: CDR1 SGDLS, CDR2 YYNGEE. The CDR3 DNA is TGTGCCAGCAGCGTAGTTGGAGTAGCGGGAGGGCCAGGCGGGGAGCTGTTTTTT. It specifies CASSVVGVAGGPGGELFF. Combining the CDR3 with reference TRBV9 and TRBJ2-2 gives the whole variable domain DSGVTQTPKHLITATGQRVTLRCSPRSGDLSVYWYQQSLDQGLQFLIQYYNGEERAKGNILERFSAQQFPDLHSELNLSSLELGDSALYFCASSVVGVAGGPGGELFFGEGSRLTVL.

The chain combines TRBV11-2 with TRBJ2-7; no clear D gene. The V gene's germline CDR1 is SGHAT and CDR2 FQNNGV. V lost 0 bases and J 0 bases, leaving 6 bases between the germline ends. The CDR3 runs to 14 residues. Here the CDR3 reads CASSLDYSSYEQYF. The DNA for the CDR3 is TGTGCCAGCAGCTTAGATTACAGCTCCTACGAGCAGTACTTC.

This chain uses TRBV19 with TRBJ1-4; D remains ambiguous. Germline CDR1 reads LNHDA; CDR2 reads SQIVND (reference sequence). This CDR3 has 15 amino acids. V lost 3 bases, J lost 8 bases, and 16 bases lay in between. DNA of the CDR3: TGTGCCAGTAGTATCTTCAACTCTCCGGGGGAAAAACTGTTTTTT. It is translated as CASSIFNSPGEKLFF.

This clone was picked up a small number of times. As DNA, the CDR3 is TGTGCCAGCAGTACAACAGGGAGCAATCAGCCCCAGCATTTT. Its protein product is CASSTTGSNQPQHF. The chain uses TRBV25-1 and TRBJ1-5, with D maybe TRBD1 (6 bases). Trimming left V 5 bases short and J 1 base short, with 9 bases between. Germline V gene lookup returns CDR1 MGHDK and CDR2 SYGVNS. This CDR3 contains 14 residues.

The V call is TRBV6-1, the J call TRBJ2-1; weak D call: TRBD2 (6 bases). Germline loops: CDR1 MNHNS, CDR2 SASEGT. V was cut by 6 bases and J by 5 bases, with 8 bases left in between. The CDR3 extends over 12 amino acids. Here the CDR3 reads CASRGLHNEQFF. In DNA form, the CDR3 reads TGTGCCAGCAGGGGACTCCACAATGAGCAGTTCTTC.

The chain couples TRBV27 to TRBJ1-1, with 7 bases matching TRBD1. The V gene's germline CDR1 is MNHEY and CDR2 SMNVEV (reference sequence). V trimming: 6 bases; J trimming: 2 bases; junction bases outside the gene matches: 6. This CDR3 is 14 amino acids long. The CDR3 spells CASRRQGRNTEAFF. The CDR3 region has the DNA TGTGCCAGCAGACGACAGGGAAGAAACACTGAAGCTTTCTTT.

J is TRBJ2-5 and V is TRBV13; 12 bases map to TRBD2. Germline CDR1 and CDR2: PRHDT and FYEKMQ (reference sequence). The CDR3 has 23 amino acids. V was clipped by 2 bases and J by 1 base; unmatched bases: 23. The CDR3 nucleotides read TGTGCCAGCAGCTTAATGGGGTGGGATACTGGACTAGCGGGAATCAGAACCCAAGAGACCCAGTACTTC. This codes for CASSLMGWDTGLAGIRTQETQYF.

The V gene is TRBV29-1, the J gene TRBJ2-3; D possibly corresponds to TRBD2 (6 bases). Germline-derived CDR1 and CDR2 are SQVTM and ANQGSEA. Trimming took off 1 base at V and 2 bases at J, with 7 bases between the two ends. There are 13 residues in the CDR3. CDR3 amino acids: CSVEGRATDTQYF. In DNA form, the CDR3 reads TGCAGCGTTGAAGGGAGGGCCACAGATACGCAGTATTTT.

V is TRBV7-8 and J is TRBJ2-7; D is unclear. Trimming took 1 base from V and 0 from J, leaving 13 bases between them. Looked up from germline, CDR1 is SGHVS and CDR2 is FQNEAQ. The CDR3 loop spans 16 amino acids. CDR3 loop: CASSLGPGLSSYEQYF. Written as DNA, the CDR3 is TGTGCCAGCAGCTTAGGACCAGGCCTCAGCTCCTACGAGCAGTACTTC.

CDR3 region: CAWSVAIFQGFFYGYTF. The DNA of the CDR3 is TGTGCCTGGAGTGTTGCCATTTTCCAGGGTTTTTTCTATGGCTACACCTTC. This chain links TRBV30 with TRBJ1-2, with D perhaps matching TRBD1 (5 bases). The CDR3 extends over 17 amino acids. V lost 0 bases, J lost 4 bases, and 21 bases lay in between. Germline V gene sequence: CDR1 GTSNPN, CDR2 SVGIG (reference sequence).

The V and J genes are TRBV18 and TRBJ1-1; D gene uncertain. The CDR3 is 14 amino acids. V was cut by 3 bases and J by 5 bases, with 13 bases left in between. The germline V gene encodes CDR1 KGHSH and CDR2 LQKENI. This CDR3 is CASSPTTLETEAFF. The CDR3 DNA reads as TGTGCCAGCTCACCTACCACATTGGAGACTGAAGCTTTCTTT.

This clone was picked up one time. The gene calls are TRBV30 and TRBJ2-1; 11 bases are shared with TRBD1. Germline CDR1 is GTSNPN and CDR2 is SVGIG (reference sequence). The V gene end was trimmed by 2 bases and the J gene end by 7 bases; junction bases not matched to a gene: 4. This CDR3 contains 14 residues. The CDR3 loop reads CAWSRDRGDNEQFF. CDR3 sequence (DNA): TGTGCCTGGAGTCGGGACAGGGGGGATAATGAGCAGTTCTTC.

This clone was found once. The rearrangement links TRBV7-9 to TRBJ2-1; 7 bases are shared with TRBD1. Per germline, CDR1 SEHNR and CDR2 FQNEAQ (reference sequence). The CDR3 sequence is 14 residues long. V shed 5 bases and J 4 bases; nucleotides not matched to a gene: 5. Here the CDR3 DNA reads TGTGCCAGCAGCCCTCTGGGACAGTACAATGAGCAGTTCTTC. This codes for CASSPLGQYNEQFF.

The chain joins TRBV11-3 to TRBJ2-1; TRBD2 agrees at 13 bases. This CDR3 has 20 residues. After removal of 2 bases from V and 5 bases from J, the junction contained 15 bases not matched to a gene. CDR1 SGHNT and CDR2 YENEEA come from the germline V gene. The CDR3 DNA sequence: TGTGCCAGCAGCTTAACTTCTCTCCTACTAGCGGGAGGGCCCAACAATGAGCAGTTCTTC. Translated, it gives CASSLTSLLLAGGPNNEQFF.

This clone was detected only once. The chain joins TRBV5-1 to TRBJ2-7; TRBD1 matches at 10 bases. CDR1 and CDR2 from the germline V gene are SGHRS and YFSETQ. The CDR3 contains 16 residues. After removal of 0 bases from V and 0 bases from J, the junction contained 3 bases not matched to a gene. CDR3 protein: CASSLEGTGDSYEQYF. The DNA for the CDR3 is TGCGCCAGCAGCTTGGAGGGGACAGGGGACTCCTACGAGCAGTACTTC.